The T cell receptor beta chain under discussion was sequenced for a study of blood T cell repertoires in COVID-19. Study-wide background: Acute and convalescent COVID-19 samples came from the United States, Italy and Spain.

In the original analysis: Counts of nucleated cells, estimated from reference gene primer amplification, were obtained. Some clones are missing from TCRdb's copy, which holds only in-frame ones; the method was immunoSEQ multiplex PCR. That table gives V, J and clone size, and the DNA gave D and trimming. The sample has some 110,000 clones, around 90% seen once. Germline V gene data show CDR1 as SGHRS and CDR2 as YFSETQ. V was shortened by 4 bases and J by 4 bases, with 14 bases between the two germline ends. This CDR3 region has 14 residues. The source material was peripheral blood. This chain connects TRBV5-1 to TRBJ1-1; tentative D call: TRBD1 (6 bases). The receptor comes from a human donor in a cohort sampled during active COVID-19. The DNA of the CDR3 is TGCGCCAGCAGCCCCCAAGGGGGTGGCACTGAAGCTTTCTTT. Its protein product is CASSPQGGGTEAFF. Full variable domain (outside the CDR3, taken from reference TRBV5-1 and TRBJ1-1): KAGVTQTPRYLIKTRGQQVTLSCSPISGHRSVSWYQQTPGQGLQFLFEYFSETQRNKGNFPGRFSGRQFSNSRSEMNVSTLELGDSALYLCASSPQGGGTEAFFGQGTRLTVV.